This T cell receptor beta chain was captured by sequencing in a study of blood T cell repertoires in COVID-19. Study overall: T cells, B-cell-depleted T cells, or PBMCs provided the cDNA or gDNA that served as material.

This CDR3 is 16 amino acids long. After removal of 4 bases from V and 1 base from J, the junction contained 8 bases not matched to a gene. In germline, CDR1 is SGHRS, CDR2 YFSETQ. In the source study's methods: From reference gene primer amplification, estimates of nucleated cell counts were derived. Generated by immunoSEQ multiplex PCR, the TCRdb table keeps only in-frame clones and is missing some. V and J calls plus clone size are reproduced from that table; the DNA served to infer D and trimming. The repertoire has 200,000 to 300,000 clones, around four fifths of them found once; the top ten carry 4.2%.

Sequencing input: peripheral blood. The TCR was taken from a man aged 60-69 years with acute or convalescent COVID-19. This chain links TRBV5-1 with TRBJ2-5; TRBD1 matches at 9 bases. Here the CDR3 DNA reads TGCGCCAGCAGCCCTGGACAGGGGCCACCCCAAGAGACCCAGTACTTC. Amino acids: CASSPGQGPPQETQYF. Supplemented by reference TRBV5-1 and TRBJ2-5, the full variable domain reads KAGVTQTPRYLIKTRGQQVTLSCSPISGHRSVSWYQQTPGQGLQFLFEYFSETQRNKGNFPGRFSGRQFSNSRSEMNVSTLELGDSALYLCASSPGQGPPQETQYFGPGTRLLVL.